These 22 T cell receptor beta chains were sequenced from one sample in a study of T-cell reconstitution after alpha-beta-depleted transplantation in children. Unique molecular identifiers featured in how the TCRbeta library was prepared. Via MiXCR, TCRdb re-called the PCR reads, giving one row per CDR3 protein. The sample consists of 500,000 to 600,000 distinct CDR3 sequences, about 33% of them appearing once. This material consisted of PBMCs from the stem cell graft donor, taken from the stem cell graft. These receptors all stem from a human donor who donated a stem cell graft to a child with aplastic anemia.

This clonotype has more than one count but fewer than ten. The chain recombines TRBV7-2 with TRBJ2-1, with 11 nucleotides matching TRBD2. The V and J ends lost 4 bases and 6 bases, in that order; junction bases with no gene match: 5. From germline, CDR1 is SGHTA and CDR2 FQGNSA. The CDR3 sequence is 15 residues long. CDR3 bases: TGTGCCAGCAGCTCGACTAGCGGGATTGGCAATGAGCAGTTCTTC. This codes for CASSSTSGIGNEQFF.

The chain couples TRBV18 to TRBJ1-1; D call uncertain. Germline V gene sequence: CDR1 KGHSH, CDR2 LQKENI. The CDR3 consists of 13 residues. The V gene lost 3 bases and the J gene lost 7 bases, with 12 bases spanning the gap. The CDR3 loop is CASSPLSQFEAFF. CDR3 nucleotides: TGTGCCAGCTCACCCCTTTCACAGTTTGAAGCTTTCTTT.

This clonotype was detected a few times. This rearrangement joins TRBV7-2 to TRBJ2-1; TRBD2 aligns across 7 bases. J lost 8 bases, V lost 2 bases, and 15 bases had no gene match. Germline V CDR1 and CDR2: SGHTA, FQGNSA. The CDR3 loop spans 17 amino acids. CDR3 in amino acids: CASSLFRGGSQFYEQFF. DNA for the CDR3: TGTGCCAGCAGCTTATTTCGGGGCGGGAGTCAGTTCTATGAGCAGTTCTTC.

V gene TRBV9 combines with J gene TRBJ1-2; 10 bases match TRBD1. Trimming at V came to 4 bases and at J to 4 bases, leaving 7 bases not matched to a gene. The CDR3 is made up of 15 amino acids. Germline CDR1 and CDR2: SGDLS and YYNGEE. CDR3 nucleotides: TGTGCCAGCAGCCCAGACAGGGGGCGCGTCTATGGCTACACCTTC. It encodes CASSPDRGRVYGYTF.

This clonotype has a count of ten or more. V gene TRBV7-6 combines with J gene TRBJ2-1; 12 bases are shared with TRBD2. The CDR3 spans 16 residues. In germline, CDR1 is SGHVS, CDR2 FNYEAQ. J gave up 9 bases and V 1 base, and 7 bases lay outside the gene matches. The CDR3 spells CASSLGLTSGSGEQFF. The DNA of the CDR3 is TGTGCCAGCAGCTTAGGGTTGACTAGCGGGAGTGGTGAGCAGTTCTTC.

The V gene is TRBV28, the J gene TRBJ2-1; weak D call: TRBD2 (5 bases). Germline-derived CDR1 and CDR2 are MDHEN and SYDVKM. The CDR3 consists of 13 residues. The V end was cut by 4 bases, the J end by 9 bases, with 13 bases between. CDR3 region: CASSSGSLSEQFF. CDR3 nucleotide sequence: TGTGCCAGCAGTTCGGGGTCCCTTAGTGAGCAGTTCTTC. The variable domain in full, with the rest retrieved from reference TRBV28 and TRBJ2-1, is DVKVTQSSRYLVKRTGEKVFLECVQDMDHENMFWYRQDPGLGLRLIYFSYDVKMKEKGDIPEGYSVSREKKERFSLILESASTNQTSMYLCASSSGSLSEQFFGPGTRLTVL.

This clonotype was seen a handful of times. The chain couples TRBV5-1 to TRBJ1-1, with 8 bases aligning to TRBD1. CDR3 size: 16 residues. The junction had 16 bases not matched to a gene; V was cut back by 2 bases and J by 10 bases. Germline values: CDR1 SGHRS, CDR2 YFSETQ. Written as DNA, the CDR3 is TGCGCCAGCAGCTTCAAACCGGGACAGGCTAACAACAGAGCTTTCTTT. Translating it yields CASSFKPGQANNRAFF.

The CDR3 loop is CASSQGQGDSPLHF. CDR3 nucleotides: TGTGCCAGCAGCCAAGGACAGGGGGATTCACCCCTCCACTTT. The J gene is TRBJ1-6, the V gene TRBV4-2; 9 bases are a match to TRBD1. This CDR3 is 14 amino acids long. The J segment lost 8 bases and the V segment lost 1 base, leaving 0 bases of the junction unmatched. Germline loops: CDR1 LGHNA, CDR2 YNFKEQ.

This clonotype showed up just a few times. The J gene is TRBJ1-2, the V gene TRBV4-1; no definite D call. Germline CDR1 MGHRA, CDR2 YSYEKL. This CDR3 is 17 amino acids long. Trimming shortened V by 0 bases and J by 2 bases, and 16 bases separated the two germline ends. CDR3 bases: TGCGCCAGCAGCCAAGATTTGATGCGAGCAGGAAACTATGGCTACACCTTC. It encodes CASSQDLMRAGNYGYTF.

The chain links TRBV6-2 or TRBV6-3 to TRBJ2-5, with unresolved D. V was shortened by 4 bases and J by 4 bases, with 7 bases between the two germline ends. Germline V gene lookup returns CDR1 MNHEY and CDR2 SVGEGT. The length of the CDR3 is 12 residues. The CDR3 sequence is CASSSPRETQYF. CDR3 coding DNA: TGTGCCAGCAGTTCCCCGAGAGAGACCCAGTACTTC.

V and J are TRBV7-8 and TRBJ2-1; 10 bases align to TRBD2. The CDR3 spans 18 residues. V was pared by 3 bases and J by 5 bases, with 13 bases of the junction left unmatched. Germline V lookup: CDR1 SGHVS, CDR2 FQNEAQ. The CDR3 here is CASSFRVEGLALDNEQFF. The CDR3 DNA follows: TGTGCCAGCAGCTTCCGAGTGGAGGGACTAGCGCTAGACAATGAGCAGTTCTTC.

This chain joins TRBV9 and TRBJ2-6; perhaps TRBD2 as D (7 bases). This CDR3 has 18 amino acids. Per the germline V gene, CDR1 is SGDLS and CDR2 is YYNGEE. The V end was cut by 3 bases, the J end by 2 bases, with 18 bases between. CDR3 nucleotides: TGTGCCAGCAGCGAGGGGGGAGCGGGGATCACTGGGGCCAACGTCCTGACTTTC. Protein product: CASSEGGAGITGANVLTF.

The chain employs TRBV9 and TRBJ2-1, with 11 bases identical to TRBD2. The V gene's germline CDR1 is SGDLS and CDR2 YYNGEE. This CDR3 is 18 amino acids long. V lost 0 bases to trimming and J lost 2 bases; unmatched junction nucleotides: 7. Here the CDR3 reads CASSVVAGGPVTYNEQFF. The CDR3 DNA reads as TGTGCCAGCAGCGTAGTAGCGGGAGGGCCCGTCACCTACAATGAGCAGTTCTTC.

This clonotype was counted a few times. The V gene is TRBV11-2, the J gene TRBJ2-7; 10 positions match TRBD2. The ends lost 5 bases at V and 5 bases at J; junction bases unmatched: 21. The CDR3 length is 19 residues. Per germline, CDR1 SGHAT and CDR2 FQNNGV. CDR3 sequence (DNA): TGTGCCAGCAGCAGTGGTAGCGGGGGCACTAGCGGGATCGTAAACGAGCAGTACTTC. Protein: CASSSGSGGTSGIVNEQYF. Looking up the rest from reference TRBV11-2 and TRBJ2-7 gives the full variable domain: EAGVAQSPRYKIIEKRQSVAFWCNPISGHATLYWYQQILGQGPKLLIQFQNNGVVDDSQLPKDRFSAERLKGVDSTLKIQPAKLEDSAVYLCASSSGSGGTSGIVNEQYFGPGTRLTVT.

The rearrangement uses TRBV12-3 or TRBV12-4 and TRBJ1-5; D is unresolved. V was cut by 5 bases and J by 0 bases, with 17 bases left in between. The CDR3 is 17 amino acids. The CDR3 region is CASSAFGSSFSNQPQHF. Here the CDR3 DNA reads TGTGCCAGCAGTGCTTTCGGGAGCAGTTTTAGCAATCAGCCCCAGCATTTT.

This CDR3 is CSASILSTNEKLFF. CDR3 DNA sequence: TGCAGTGCTAGTATTCTTTCAACTAATGAAAAACTGTTTTTT. The V gene is TRBV20-1, the J gene TRBJ1-4, with unresolved D. CDR1 is DFQATT, CDR2 SNEGSKA, per germline (reference sequence). The CDR3 is 14 residues long. V lost 3 bases and J 0 bases, leaving 8 bases between the germline ends.

V usage is TRBV29-1 and J usage is TRBJ2-7; a weak D match, TRBD2 (6 bases). The CDR3 consists of 11 residues. Trimming cost V 5 bases and J 5 bases, with 10 bases left between them. CDR1 is SQVTM, CDR2 ANQGSEA, per germline. The CDR3 sequence: CSVRGTNEQYF. The CDR3 coding sequence is TGCAGCGTTCGCGGGACGAACGAGCAGTACTTC.

This clonotype showed up just a few times. The chain uses TRBV19 and TRBJ2-3; D unclear. Germline CDR1 and CDR2: LNHDA and SQIVND (reference sequence). CDR3 length: 16 residues. The V end lost 8 bases, the J end lost 2 bases, and 20 bases lay between the germline ends. The CDR3 coding sequence is TGTGCCAGTGTTCCCTCTAGTGTCGACGCCACAGATACGCAGTATTTT. This translates into CASVPSSVDATDTQYF.

This clonotype appeared a few times. The V gene is TRBV28, the J gene TRBJ2-3, with 7 nucleotides matching TRBD2. V was pared by 5 bases and J by 4 bases, with 12 bases of the junction left unmatched. Germline lookup yields CDR1 MDHEN and CDR2 SYDVKM. The CDR3 is 16 residues long. Here the CDR3 DNA reads TGTGCCAGCAGTCCCACTAAAGCGGGATGGGCAGATACGCAGTATTTT. It yields the protein CASSPTKAGWADTQYF.

This chain links TRBV12-3 or TRBV12-4 with TRBJ1-6, with D unclear. There are 9 residues in the CDR3. Trimming cost V 6 bases and J 13 bases, with 4 bases left between them. The CDR3 is CASSPPLHF. The CDR3 DNA is TGTGCCAGCAGCCCCCCCCTCCACTTT.

V is TRBV5-1 and J is TRBJ2-7; no reliable D call. Germline lookup yields CDR1 SGHRS and CDR2 YFSETQ. With 4 bases removed from V and 4 bases from J, the gap between germline ends came to 15 bases. This CDR3 has 14 amino acids. This CDR3 is CASSPTPGRYEQYF. In DNA form, the CDR3 reads TGCGCCAGCAGCCCCACCCCGGGCCGTTACGAGCAGTACTTC. The full variable domain, in which reference TRBV5-1 and TRBJ2-7 provide the parts outside the CDR3, is KAGVTQTPRYLIKTRGQQVTLSCSPISGHRSVSWYQQTPGQGLQFLFEYFSETQRNKGNFPGRFSGRQFSNSRSEMNVSTLELGDSALYLCASSPTPGRYEQYFGPGTRLTVT.

V usage is TRBV10-3 and J usage is TRBJ1-1, with D possibly being TRBD1 (6 bases). The CDR3 covers 14 residues. Trimming pared 3 bases from V and 2 bases from J, leaving 10 bases between. CDR1 is ENHRY and CDR2 is SYGVKD in the germline V gene. The CDR3 DNA follows: TGTGCCATCAGTGAACTGGGGGGCAACACTGAAGCTTTCTTT. It codes for CAISELGGNTEAFF.